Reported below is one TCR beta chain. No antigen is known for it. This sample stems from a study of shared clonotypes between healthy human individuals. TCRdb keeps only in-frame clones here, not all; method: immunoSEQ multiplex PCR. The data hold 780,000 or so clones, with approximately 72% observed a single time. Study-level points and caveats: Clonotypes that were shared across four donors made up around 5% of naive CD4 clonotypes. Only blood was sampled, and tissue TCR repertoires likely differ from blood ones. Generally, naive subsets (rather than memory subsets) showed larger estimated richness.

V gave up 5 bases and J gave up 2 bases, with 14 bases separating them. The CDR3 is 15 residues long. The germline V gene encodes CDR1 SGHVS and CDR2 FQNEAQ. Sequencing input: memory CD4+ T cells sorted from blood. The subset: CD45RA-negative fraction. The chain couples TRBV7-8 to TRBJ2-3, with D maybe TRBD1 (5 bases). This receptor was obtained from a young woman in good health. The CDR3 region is CASSPRKTVTDTQYF. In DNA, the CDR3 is TGTGCCAGCAGCCCTAGGAAGACAGTCACAGATACGCAGTATTTT.